This T cell receptor beta chain was sequenced for a study of blood T cell repertoires in COVID-19. Individuals drawn from around 25 US areas were about 18 to 89 years old. In assigning cohorts, the study relied on participant-reported clinical history. The data were produced by immunoSEQ multiplex PCR, yet TCRdb's version contains in-frame clones alone and is incomplete. The sample shows about 140,000 clones, around 82% of them seen only once. Germline values: CDR1 MDHEN, CDR2 SYDVKM. The CDR3 sequence is 16 residues long. V shed 6 bases and J shed 5 bases, with 19 bases lying between them. The clonotype comes from a middle-aged man with acute COVID-19. The genes are TRBV28 and TRBJ1-4; possibly TRBD1 for D (5 bases). The sample comprised PBMCs or T cells enriched from blood (not recorded which). The chain's CDR3 is CASSFQVGGTNEKLFF. CDR3 bases: TGTGCCAGCAGCTTCCAAGTTGGGGGGACGAATGAAAAACTGTTTTTT.